This TCR beta chain was captured by sequencing in a study of cytomegalovirus exposure and HLA in healthy donors (dated by TCRdb to about 2017). About the full investigation: In an earlier analysis of around 540 of the donors, roughly 300 Gb of sequence data and 95 million to 130 million unique TCR beta sequences from roughly 180 million T cells were reported. Donor age, sex, ethnicity and CMV serostatus were compiled alongside the repertoire data. The study used immunosequencing to profile the T cell repertoires of 670 or so subjects and linked those repertoires to cytomegalovirus serostatus. About 300 gigabases of sequencing data and 70 million to 85 million unique TCR sequences were included in an early release covering roughly 600 HLA-typed donors. In the later analysis, no new phenotypic data were used to find candidate immune exposures; instead, reliance was placed on TCR beta sequences and their occurrence across donors. The genetic ancestry cluster associated with self-reported Caucasian donors included about four fifths of the roughly 400 genotyped donors. High-throughput TCR immunosequencing, statistical association of individual TCRs with disease status, and machine learning were combined to predict cytomegalovirus infection status. To study patterns of TCR occurrence, a later analysis re-analyzed previously published TCR beta repertoires from 666 donors and added high-resolution HLA genotyping. Genome-wide SNP genotypes for about 65% of the 666 donors were used in a later genetic analysis, which treated that subset as a discovery cohort. The study was designed to test whether signatures of past pathogen exposure could be identified by cataloging public T cell receptors. Four to six DR-DQ haplotypes were handled as single units for association and clustering, since linkage in the cohort was strong. Class I and class II HLA loci were covered by the typing at four-digit resolution. In addition to the first cohort of hundreds of subjects, a separate validation cohort of 100 to 150 different subjects was used. The number of donors typed differed by locus, with roughly 629-640 for A, B, C, DRB1 and DQB1, around 500 for DQA1, 600 to 610 for DPA1, and 472 for DPB1. Among some 400 genotyped donors of the cohort, an average of approximately 220,000 unique TCR beta nucleotide sequences was sequenced per donor, of which approximately 18% were non-productive. Every repertoire in the discovery cohort had been generated on one and the same sequencing platform. An earlier analysis of 450 to 750 of the donors used high-throughput TCR beta sequencing to judge whether each TCR beta V gene segment behaved as functional or pseudogenic. Points the paper makes about the study in general: Because some donors lacked HLA typing at each locus, the association tests relied only on the typed subset. Roughly uniform sequencing depth across donors was assumed in presence/absence analyses, although this assumption may not hold. The earlier analysis of 587 of the donors excluded approximately 17 rarely observed V segments, including chromosome 9 orphons, because counts were too low. According to a later genetic analysis, donors in an Asian-associated ancestry cluster had fewer N-insertions in productive TCRs than the approximately 650-donor mean. Broadly in line with IMGT annotations, most TCR beta V segments showed up in productive rearrangements about 87% or about 30% of the time in an earlier analysis of some 590 of the donors. The sequencing pipeline was judged likely to have produced a cluster of highly shared sequence variants as a technical artifact. Some IMGT-functional V segments, including TRBV6-2 and TRBV6-3, could not be distinguished by the 87-base-pair reads and were therefore excluded. Most TCR sequences were seen in very few donors, while some public TCRs were found in many individuals. At a false discovery rate of 0.05, a later analysis linked under 20,000 TCR beta sequences to specific HLA alleles. In a later analysis, several top co-occurrence clusters were reported to appear linked to parvovirus B19, influenza, CMV and Epstein-Barr virus. Correlated functional status among segregating V segments might be attributable to linkage disequilibrium, but an unknown experimental factor could not be ruled out. In a later genetic analysis, a missense DCLRE1C variant was associated with V-gene and J-gene trimming of TCR beta chains, and the association was replicated in an independent cohort. In the study, around 150 TCR beta chains were listed as associated with cytomegalovirus. When HLA alleles, especially DR and DQ, strongly co-occurred, attributing TCR associations to individual alleles was difficult. According to a later analysis, TCR association rates differed among HLA loci, with DRB1 alleles showing the most associated TCRs and HLA-C alleles showing the fewest. A further reported finding was that TCR beta sequences accurately predicted the HLA-A and HLA-B alleles for most subjects in the first cohort. A few of the identified cytomegalovirus-associated TCR beta chains were confirmed in vitro to be specific for cytomegalovirus antigens. The cohort was sequenced for TCR beta chains only, and without alpha or paired-chain data the features that could be detected were limited. For the cohort, immune exposure information was limited to CMV serostatus. The authors suggested that the approach could potentially be extended to other disease states and immunological phenotypes. A later analysis found that most CMV-associated TCR beta chains appeared HLA-restricted, with HLA associations seemingly driven largely by CMV exposure. In a later analysis, HLA-associated TCR beta chains were found to be more clonally expanded and to have lower generation probabilities than equally common non-associated chains. In both the original and validation cohorts, the classifier was reported to diagnose cytomegalovirus status with high specificity and sensitivity.

The cohort comprised 710 or so healthy bone marrow donors. At the time of sampling, all cohort members were nominally healthy, though unrecorded immune exposures were likely present. The donor tested CMV seronegative and was one of the 352 seronegative cohort members. A peripheral blood sample was provided by each donor, and peripheral blood mononuclear cells were used for TCR beta sequencing. The Qiagen DNeasy Blood Extraction Kit was used to extract genomic DNA from the blood cell samples. Sequences MGHDK (CDR1) and SYGVNS (CDR2) are obtained from the germline V gene. The CDR3, cysteine through phenylalanine, is 13 amino acids long. The retained sequence is limited to the CDR3, 39 bases, with the frame set at the first base. Cut back by 6 bases and 1 base, the V and J ends lie 9 bases apart. Note on this clone: No cognate antigen has been identified for it.

Libraries were prepared through the immunoSEQ multiplex PCR assay. For the multiplex PCR, a mixture combining 60 forward primers for TCR Vbeta segments and 13 reverse primers for TCR Jbeta segments was used. A multiplex PCR assay on genomic DNA amplified the CDR3 region of rearranged TCR beta genes. Amplified TCR beta libraries were sequenced as 87-base-pair reads on the Illumina HiSeq System. The authors' analysis ran thus. Across the roughly 670 repertoires, a later analysis counted 80 million or so unique TCR beta chains, some 11 million of which were shared by at least two donors. Raw reads were error-corrected and collapsed into unique sequences with a nearest-neighbor algorithm that merged closely related sequences to remove PCR and sequencing errors. CDR3 sequences were aligned to IMGT reference sequences to assign V, D and J gene segments. For a sequence to be retained, at least a six-nucleotide match to both a V gene segment and a J gene segment was required. Rearrangements were classified as productive when the CDR3 lacked stop codons and remained in frame with V and J, and all other rearrangements were classified as non-productive. Following IMGT convention, CDR3 was defined as the stretch from the second conserved V-encoded cysteine to the conserved J-encoded phenylalanine. The earlier analysis of fewer than 750 of the donors excluded sequences that lacked an unambiguous match to a single V gene segment. In an earlier analysis of roughly 600 of the donors, a V segment was called functional when productive rearrangements were above 56.7%, and segregating when the standard deviation between donors exceeded 5%. A statistical classification framework was developed to diagnose cytomegalovirus status using the catalog of TCR beta chain sequences. V and J gene assignment, in a later analysis, came from comparing TCR nucleotide sequences with IMGT/GENE-DB human TR gene sequences. Using the TCRdist pipeline, a later analysis assigned CDR3 sequences along with most-parsimonious VDJ recombination scenarios. In a later analysis, each TCR beta chain was defined by its CDR3 amino acid sequence together with its V-gene family, and reads lacking a unique V-gene family were excluded. A later analysis removed 500 to 600 highly shared, low-generation-probability nucleotide sequences to deal with suspected cross-contamination and a sequencing artifact. In a later analysis, a clonal expansion index for each public chain was calculated from normalized within-repertoire ranks of inferred template counts. In a later analysis, generation probabilities were computed with a VDJ recombination model fitted to out-of-frame rearrangements, and the resulting probabilities were checked against IGoR. In a later analysis, hypergeometric tests were used to score TCR-TCR, TCR-HLA and TCR-CMV co-occurrence, with a repertoire-size bias correction applied to TCR pairs. A later analysis estimated false discovery rates by permuting HLA or CMV assignments 20 times. In a later analysis, co-occurring TCRs were grouped using DBSCAN, with TCRdist sequence similarity added in when clustering inside HLA-allele-positive subsets. Repertoires with fewer than 30,000 or more than 120,000 public chains were left out of co-occurrence clustering, as were a handful of repertoires with anomalous nucleotide sharing. The table was pulled from immuneACCESS by TCRdb, which kept in-frame rearrangements only. Such tables lose some clones; where checked, under half of the loss comes from unresolved V genes, and the rest has no known cause. V and J calls and clone size are given by that table; D and trimming were obtained from the DNA. The sample table includes 150,000 to 200,000 clones. The biggest ten clones account for 6.5% of the sample.

The chain is assembled from TRBV25-1 and TRBJ1-1; confidence is insufficient to name the D gene. Sequences were obtained from PBMCs. The sequence was obtained from a man aged 25 to 40 in good health and CMV-seronegative. The nucleotides are TGTGCCAGCAGGGTTAGCACGAACACTGAAGCTTTCTTT. Its translation is CASRVSTNTEAFF.